What follows is one T cell receptor (beta chain) and its context. V was clipped by 2 bases and J by 5 bases; unmatched bases: 11. The CDR3 contains 16 residues. The germline V gene has CDR1 SGDLS and CDR2 YYNGEE. The data derive from a study of blood T cell repertoires in COVID-19. This table comes from immunoSEQ multiplex PCR, and its TCRdb copy is limited to in-frame clones, with some not included. The sample holds under 200,000 clones, 76% seen once. Material for sequencing was peripheral blood. This sequence was found in an elderly woman with acute or convalescent COVID-19. The chain carries TRBV9 and TRBJ2-7; TRBD1 matches 9 bases. The CDR3 is CASSVDPRTGVNEQYF. The CDR3 coding sequence is TGTGCCAGCAGCGTGGATCCTCGGACAGGGGTGAACGAGCAGTACTTC.